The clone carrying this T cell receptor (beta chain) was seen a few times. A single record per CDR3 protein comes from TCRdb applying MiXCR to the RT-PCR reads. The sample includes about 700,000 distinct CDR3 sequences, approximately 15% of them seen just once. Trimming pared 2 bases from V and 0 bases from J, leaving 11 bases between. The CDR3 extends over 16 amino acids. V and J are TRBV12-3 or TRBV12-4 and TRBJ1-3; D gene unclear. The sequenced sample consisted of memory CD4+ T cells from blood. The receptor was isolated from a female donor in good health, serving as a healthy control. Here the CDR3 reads CASSLYSVSSGNTIYF. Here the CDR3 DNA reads TGTGCCAGCAGTTTATATTCCGTGAGCTCTGGAAACACCATATATTTT.